What follows are 25 T cell receptor beta chains derived from one specimen sequenced in a study of T cells in Graves' hyperthyroidism and ophthalmopathy. Amplification targeted TCR beta CDR3 regions from RNA transcripts. RT-PCR in the first round (using the HTBI primer set) targeted the TCR CDR3. One entry per CDR3 protein, called by TCRdb with MiXCR from the multiplex PCR reads. This repertoire shows 37,000 or so distinct CDR3 sequences, about 47% found once; its top ten account for 17%. Sequencing was done on a sample of blood. The origin of the receptors is a middle-aged man with Graves' ophthalmopathy.

The rearrangement links TRBV24-1 to TRBJ2-7, with D unclear. This CDR3 has 11 residues. Germline V gene data show CDR1 as KGHDR and CDR2 as SFDVKD. The ends were cut back, 8 bases at V and 7 bases at J, with 11 bases in the middle. Here the CDR3 reads CATNANREQYF. The DNA for the CDR3 is TGTGCCACCAATGCAAACCGGGAGCAGTACTTC.

In its sample, this clonotype was seen many times. V is TRBV19 and J is TRBJ1-1; D gene uncertain. Germline CDR1 reads LNHDA; CDR2 reads SQIVND (reference sequence). Trimming stripped 4 bases from V and 10 bases from J, with 13 bases between. CDR3 length equals 12 residues. CDR3 sequence reads: CASSRRAGSAFF. The CDR3 region has the DNA TGTGCCAGTAGTAGGAGGGCTGGGTCAGCTTTCTTT.

V and J are TRBV7-8 and TRBJ2-1; TRBD1 matches 10 bases. The CDR3 extends over 16 amino acids. J lost 7 bases, V lost 5 bases, and 11 bases had no gene match. Per the germline V gene, CDR1 is SGHVS and CDR2 is FQNEAQ. In DNA form, the CDR3 reads TGTGCCAGCAGCATGACCGGGACAGGGGTTCTGAATGAGCAGTTCTTC. It encodes CASSMTGTGVLNEQFF. The full variable domain, with the rest looked up from reference TRBV7-8 and TRBJ2-1, is GAGVSQSPRYKVAKRGQDVALRCDPISGHVSLFWYQQALGQGPEFLTYFQNEAQLDKSGLPSDRFFAERPEGSVSTLKIQRTQQEDSAVYLCASSMTGTGVLNEQFFGPGTRLTVL.

The gene calls are TRBV19 and TRBJ1-5; D perhaps matches TRBD1 (5 bases). The CDR3 covers 12 residues. From germline, CDR1 is LNHDA and CDR2 SQIVND (reference sequence). Trimming took off 6 bases at V and 11 bases at J, with 14 bases between the two ends. The CDR3 bases are TGTGCCAGTAGCATCCTGGGGGAGACCCAGCATTTT. Its protein is CASSILGETQHF.

This clonotype was seen a single time. The CDR3 region has the DNA TGTGCCAGAGGGGACAGCTCCGGCTACACCTTC. Its translation: CARGDSSGYTF. This chain connects TRBV7-2 to TRBJ1-2; TRBD1 matches 7 bases. Unmatched junction bases numbered 6, after V lost 9 bases and J lost 8 bases. The CDR3 is 11 residues long. Germline loops: CDR1 SGHTA, CDR2 FQGNSA. The entire variable domain, with the rest obtained from reference TRBV7-2 and TRBJ1-2, is as follows: GAGVSQSPSNKVTEKGKDVELRCDPISGHTALYWYRQSLGQGLEFLIYFQGNSAPDKSGLPSDRFSAERTGGSVSTLTIQRTQQEDSAVYLCARGDSSGYTFGSGTRLTVV.

The V and J genes are TRBV29-1 and TRBJ1-1; no clear D. Germline V CDR1 and CDR2: SQVTM, ANQGSEA. Trimming removed 7 bases from V and 1 base from J, with 4 bases in between. The CDR3 is made up of 10 amino acids. The DNA of the CDR3 is TGCAGCGGCACGAACACTGAAGCTTTCTTT. This gives the protein CSGTNTEAFF.

The chain carries TRBV11-3 and TRBJ2-2; D not certain. This CDR3 spans 15 amino acids. Germline V gives CDR1 SGHNT, CDR2 YENEEA. Trimming cost V 3 bases and J 0 bases, with 8 bases left between them. In DNA, the CDR3 is TGTGCCAGCAGCTTCGTGACAACGAACACCGGGGAGCTGTTTTTT. Translated, it gives CASSFVTTNTGELFF.

This clonotype is judged medium-sized. The genes are TRBV25-1 and TRBJ1-4; D uncertain. Trimming removed 2 bases from V and 8 bases from J, with 15 bases in between. This CDR3 comprises 15 residues. Germline assignment: CDR1 MGHDK and CDR2 SYGVNS. CDR3 sequence (DNA): TGTGCCAGCAGTGAACAAGGACTCATAGGGGAAAAACTGTTTTTT. This encodes CASSEQGLIGEKLFF.

A word on this clonotype: A read error may account for a junction end that differs from germline. This chain links TRBV10-2 with TRBJ1-1; TRBD1 is a possible D gene (5 bases). Germline CDR1 reads WSHSY; CDR2 reads SAAADI. This CDR3 comprises 15 residues. CDR3 loop: CASSDRVLGNAEASF. The CDR3 DNA reads TGCGCCAGCAGTGACAGGGTTCTCGGGAACGCTGAAGCTTCCTTC.

This clonotype was found a few times. This chain links TRBV29-1 with TRBJ1-4, with TRBD1 matching 10 bases. The CDR3 totals 14 residues. Trimming cost V 5 bases and J 7 bases; bases outside gene matches: 7. Per germline, CDR1 SQVTM and CDR2 ANQGSEA. The CDR3 DNA is TGCAGCGTTACGACAGGGGGCGGCTCTGAAAAACTGTTTTTT. It specifies CSVTTGGGSEKLFF.

V usage is TRBV6-4 and J usage is TRBJ1-4; TRBD1 might be the D (5 bases). From germline, CDR1 is MRHNA and CDR2 SNTAGT. Between the trimmed V and J ends, which lost 10 bases and 10 bases, there was a span of 19 bases. CDR3 length: 13 residues. CDR3 DNA: TGTGCCAAGGGGCCAGCGCGAATTGGAAAACTGTTTTTT. Residues: CAKGPARIGKLFF.

The V call is TRBV4-2, the J call TRBJ1-2, with D unresolved. This CDR3 contains 14 residues. Trimming took off 0 bases at V and 0 bases at J, with 5 bases between the two ends. Germline lookup yields CDR1 LGHNA and CDR2 YNFKEQ. CDR3 in amino acids: CASSQEEANYGYTF. In nucleotides, the CDR3 is TGTGCCAGCAGCCAAGAAGAAGCTAACTATGGCTACACCTTC.

Many counts were recorded for this clonotype. V usage is TRBV2 and J usage is TRBJ2-2, with 9 positions matching TRBD1. The V segment lost 4 bases and the J segment 5 bases; nucleotides outside the gene matches: 5. CDR1 is SNHLY, CDR2 FYNNEI, per germline. The CDR3 length is 15 residues. DNA for the CDR3: TGTGCCAGCAGTGCAAGGGACAGGGTAACCGGGGAGCTGTTTTTT. This codes for CASSARDRVTGELFF.

V and J are TRBV2 and TRBJ2-5; unclear D gene. This CDR3 comprises 13 residues. Trimming removed 2 bases from V and 5 bases from J, with 9 bases in between. In germline, CDR1 is SNHLY, CDR2 FYNNEI. Here the CDR3 reads CASSETTSETQYF. The CDR3, as DNA: TGTGCCAGCAGTGAAACTACTTCGGAGACCCAGTACTTC. Drawing the rest from reference TRBV2 and TRBJ2-5, the complete variable domain is EPEVTQTPSHQVTQMGQEVILRCVPISNHLYFYWYRQILGQKVEFLVSFYNNEISEKSEIFDDQFSVERPDGSNFTLKIRSTKLEDSAMYFCASSETTSETQYFGPGTRLLVL.

In this sample, this clonotype turned up a few times. The chain carries TRBV18 and TRBJ1-1, with unresolved D. V shed 0 bases and J shed 0 bases, with 2 bases lying between them. This CDR3 contains 13 residues. Germline-derived CDR1 and CDR2 are KGHSH and LQKENI. DNA of the CDR3: TGTGCCAGCTCACCACCGTTGAACACTGAAGCTTTCTTT. It specifies CASSPPLNTEAFF.

This rearrangement joins TRBV19 to TRBJ2-5; D tentatively reads TRBD1 or TRBD2 (5 bases each). The ends were cut back, 0 bases at V and 7 bases at J, with 9 bases in the middle. Per germline, CDR1 LNHDA and CDR2 SQIVND (reference sequence). The CDR3 runs to 13 residues. The CDR3 reads CASSIEGTGTQYF. CDR3 in DNA: TGTGCCAGTAGTATAGAGGGGACCGGGACCCAGTACTTC.

This clonotype has a count of ten or more. V and J are TRBV11-1 and TRBJ2-3; perhaps TRBD2 as D (7 bases). The germline V and J ends were trimmed by 5 bases and 5 bases, with 20 bases remaining between them. The length of the CDR3 is 16 residues. Germline V gene lookup returns CDR1 SGHAT and CDR2 FQDESV (reference sequence). CDR3 sequence reads: CASSPQGRGARDTQYF. CDR3 DNA: TGTGCCAGCAGCCCCCAGGGCCGGGGGGCTAGAGATACGCAGTATTTT.

This clonotype has a count of ten or more. The chain links TRBV7-9 to TRBJ2-1, with 10 bases matching TRBD2. From germline, CDR1 is SEHNR and CDR2 FQNEAQ (reference sequence). This CDR3 has 15 amino acids. V lost 5 bases and J lost 10; bases outside the gene matches: 11. Here the CDR3 reads CASSLTLAGVEEQFF. CDR3 bases: TGTGCCAGCAGCCTTACCCTAGCGGGAGTAGAAGAGCAGTTCTTC.

The chain employs TRBV29-1 and TRBJ1-4; no definite D call. V lost 2 bases to trimming and J lost 8 bases, with 12 bases between them. CDR1 is SQVTM, CDR2 ANQGSEA, per germline. The CDR3 is 13 residues long. The CDR3 here is CSVESEDLEKLFF. The CDR3 DNA follows: TGCAGCGTTGAATCGGAGGATTTGGAAAAACTGTTTTTT.

The rearrangement uses TRBV11-3 and TRBJ2-5; D remains ambiguous. CDR1 and CDR2 (germline): SGHNT, YENEEA. The CDR3 runs to 14 residues. Trimming stripped 3 bases from V and 3 bases from J, with 11 bases between. The CDR3 nucleotides read TGTGCCAGCAGCTTCCGCGGAATGAAAGAGACCCAGTACTTC. Protein product: CASSFRGMKETQYF.

This clonotype was seen many times. The V gene is TRBV28, the J gene TRBJ2-7, with a weak D call TRBD1 (5 bases). The CDR3 has 13 residues. The V and J ends lost 6 bases and 5 bases respectively, with 14 bases between them. Germline CDR1 reads MDHEN; CDR2 reads SYDVKM. The CDR3 loop reads CASSKGVVNEQYF. CDR3 coding DNA: TGTGCCAGCAGCAAAGGGGTAGTCAACGAGCAGTACTTC.

The rearrangement links TRBV15 to TRBJ2-7, with 15 positions matching TRBD2. Trimming took 1 base from V and 3 from J; bases not matched to a gene: 4. The CDR3 totals 17 residues. The germline CDR1 and CDR2 sequences are LNHNV and YYDKDF (reference sequence). CDR3 DNA sequence: TGTGCCACCAGCAGAGGGACTAGCGGGGGGGCGCGCTACGAGCAGTACTTC. Protein product: CATSRGTSGGARYEQYF.

This clonotype was counted many times. This chain uses TRBV6-5 with TRBJ2-7; 7 bases are shared with TRBD1. The germline gives CDR1 MNHEY, CDR2 SVGAGI. V gave up 3 bases and J gave up 7 bases; unmatched junction bases: 12. The CDR3 spans 15 residues. The CDR3 region has the DNA TGTGCCAGCAGTTATATCTCCGAGGGGGCTGGGGAGCAGTACTTC. Its translation: CASSYISEGAGEQYF.

The V call is TRBV20-1, the J call TRBJ2-3; the match to TRBD2 covers 10 bases. Trimming cost V 6 bases and J 6 bases; bases outside gene matches: 9. CDR1 and CDR2 (germline): DFQATT, SNEGSKA (reference sequence). The CDR3 is 14 residues long. The CDR3 loop is CSASLAGGGDTQYF. The DNA of the CDR3 is TGCAGTGCGAGCTTAGCGGGGGGCGGGGATACGCAGTATTTT.

This clonotype appeared many times. The chain uses TRBV13 and TRBJ1-1; no definite D call. CDR1 PRHDT and CDR2 FYEKMQ come from the germline V gene (reference sequence). V gave up 5 bases and J gave up 1 base, with 8 bases separating them. CDR3 length: 13 residues. The CDR3: CASSRKRNTEAFF. DNA of the CDR3: TGTGCCAGCAGCCGGAAAAGGAACACTGAAGCTTTCTTT. The variable domain in full, with the rest retrieved from reference TRBV13 and TRBJ1-1, is AAGVIQSPRHLIKEKRETATLKCYPIPRHDTVYWYQQGPGQDPQFLISFYEKMQSDKGSIPDRFSAQQFSDYHSELNMSSLELGDSALYFCASSRKRNTEAFFGQGTRLTVV.